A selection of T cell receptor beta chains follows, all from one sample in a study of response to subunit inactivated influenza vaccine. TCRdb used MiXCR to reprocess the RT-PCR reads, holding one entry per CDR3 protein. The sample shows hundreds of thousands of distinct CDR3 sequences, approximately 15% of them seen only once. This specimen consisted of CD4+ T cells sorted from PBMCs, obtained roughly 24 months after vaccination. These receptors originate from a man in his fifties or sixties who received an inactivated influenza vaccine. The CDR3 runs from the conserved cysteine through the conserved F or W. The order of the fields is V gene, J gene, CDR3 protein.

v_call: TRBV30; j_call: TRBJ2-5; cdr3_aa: CAWSSQGETQYF
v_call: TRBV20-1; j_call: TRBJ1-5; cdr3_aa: CSARGQRGEGNQPQHF
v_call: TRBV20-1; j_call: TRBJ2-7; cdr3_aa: CSARGQAGATYEQYF
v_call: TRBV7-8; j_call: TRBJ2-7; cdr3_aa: CASSPQGQGLGEQYF
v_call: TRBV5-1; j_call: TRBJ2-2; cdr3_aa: CASSLTGASTGELFF
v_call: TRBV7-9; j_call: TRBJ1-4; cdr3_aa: CASSLGRQATNEKLFF
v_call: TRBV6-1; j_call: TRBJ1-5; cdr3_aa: CASRAGVRPQHF
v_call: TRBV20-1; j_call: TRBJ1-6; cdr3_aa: CSARTNRDTSYNSPLHF
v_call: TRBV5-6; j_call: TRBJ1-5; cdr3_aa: CASSLTGGGTAQPQHF
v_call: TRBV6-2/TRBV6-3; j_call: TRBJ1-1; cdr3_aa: CASSRDGYEAFF
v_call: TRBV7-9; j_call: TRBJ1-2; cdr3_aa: CASSAGTFYGYTF
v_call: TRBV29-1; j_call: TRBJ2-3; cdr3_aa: CSVVWWGPTDTQYF
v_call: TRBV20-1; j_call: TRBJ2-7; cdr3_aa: CSAKRGTYEQYF
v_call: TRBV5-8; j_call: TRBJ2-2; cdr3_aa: CASSLRGLVAAGELFF
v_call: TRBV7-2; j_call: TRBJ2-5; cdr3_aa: CASSGRYQETQYF
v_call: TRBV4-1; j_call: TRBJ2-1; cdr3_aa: CASSQDSGHSYNEQFF
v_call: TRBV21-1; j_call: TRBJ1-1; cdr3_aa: CASSNTGTGGAGTEAFF
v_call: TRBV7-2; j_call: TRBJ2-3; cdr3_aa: CASSLRREVRADTQYF
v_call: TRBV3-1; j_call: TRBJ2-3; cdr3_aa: CASSQYRQTASTDTQYF
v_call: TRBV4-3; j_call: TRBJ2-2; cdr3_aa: CASSQGTVIGELFF
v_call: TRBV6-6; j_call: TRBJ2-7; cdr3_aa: CASRDPDRYEQYF
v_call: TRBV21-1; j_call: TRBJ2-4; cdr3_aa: CAHGAGGEMQLKNIQYF
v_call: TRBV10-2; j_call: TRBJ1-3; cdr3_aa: CASSDLAGFGGQGPGNTIYF
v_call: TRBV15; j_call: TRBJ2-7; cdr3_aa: CATSRERRQGASEQYF
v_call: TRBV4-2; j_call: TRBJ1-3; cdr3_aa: CASSQGYRVGNTIYF